Presented here are 16 T cell receptor beta chains from one specimen sequenced in a study of shared clonotypes between healthy human individuals. Sequenced by immunoSEQ multiplex PCR; TCRdb stores in-frame clones only, minus some. The sample has 2 million to 2.5 million clones; about 95% are singletons. Naive CD8 cells comprised CD45RO-negative, CCR7-positively selected cells, excluding terminally differentiated effector memory CD45RA+ cells. The sample taken for sequencing was naive CD8+ T cells sorted from blood. These receptors were obtained from a man younger than 35 in good health.

The V gene is TRBV6-5, the J gene TRBJ1-5, with 7 nucleotides matching TRBD1. There are 13 residues in the CDR3. The J segment lost 8 bases and the V segment lost 8 bases, leaving 9 bases of the junction unmatched. Germline assignment: CDR1 MNHEY and CDR2 SVGAGI. In DNA form, the CDR3 reads TGTGCCAGCCGACAGGGCCCCTCGAAGCCCCAGCATTTT. Translation: CASRQGPSKPQHF.

V usage is TRBV9 and J usage is TRBJ2-3, with 11 bases lining up with TRBD2. CDR3 length: 17 amino acids. From germline, CDR1 is SGDLS and CDR2 YYNGEE. V trimming: 2 bases; J trimming: 4 bases; junction bases outside the gene matches: 9. The DNA of the CDR3 is TGTGCCAGCAGCGTGACCGCTAGCGGGAGGCCCCCAGATACGCAGTATTTT. Protein product: CASSVTASGRPPDTQYF.

The rearrangement links TRBV12-5 to TRBJ2-3, with 10 nucleotides matching TRBD1. V lost 2 bases to trimming and J lost 2 bases; unmatched junction nucleotides: 4. The CDR3 is 16 residues long. Germline CDR1 LGHNT, CDR2 FRNRAP. CDR3 coding DNA: TGTGCTAGTGGTTTGATGGGACAGGGGCCCACAGATACGCAGTATTTT. This sequence encodes CASGLMGQGPTDTQYF.

The J gene is TRBJ1-1, the V gene TRBV7-9, with unresolved D. V shed 5 bases and J shed 1 base, with 8 bases lying between them. Germline assignment: CDR1 SEHNR and CDR2 FQNEAQ (reference sequence). This CDR3 spans 13 amino acids. CDR3 residues: CASSRLGNTEAFF. The CDR3 DNA is TGTGCCAGCAGCCGTTTAGGGAACACTGAAGCTTTCTTT.

This clone appeared once. This same CDR3 is encoded by further DNA sequences in the sample. The chain carries TRBV28 and TRBJ2-7; 7 bases agree with TRBD2. J gave up 2 bases and V 2 bases, and 3 bases lay outside the gene matches. CDR3 length: 14 amino acids. Germline CDR1 MDHEN, CDR2 SYDVKM. CDR3 DNA sequence: TGTGCCAGCAGTTTACGGGGACTAACCTACGAGCAGTACTTC. It is translated as CASSLRGLTYEQYF. Drawing the rest from reference TRBV28 and TRBJ2-7, the complete variable domain is DVKVTQSSRYLVKRTGEKVFLECVQDMDHENMFWYRQDPGLGLRLIYFSYDVKMKEKGDIPEGYSVSREKKERFSLILESASTNQTSMYLCASSLRGLTYEQYFGPGTRLTVT.

V gene TRBV7-9 combines with J gene TRBJ1-1; D gene ambiguous. Between the trimmed V and J ends, which lost 4 bases and 6 bases, there was a span of 21 bases. Germline CDR1 reads SEHNR; CDR2 reads FQNEAQ (reference sequence). The CDR3 covers 16 residues. Here the CDR3 DNA reads TGTGCCAGCAGCTCCTTCAGAGGGAATCGTGGGGCTGAAGCTTTCTTT. Protein sequence: CASSSFRGNRGAEAFF.

V gene TRBV4-1 combines with J gene TRBJ2-5; 11 bases are shared with TRBD1. V shed 2 bases, J shed 9 bases, and the junction held 11 bases outside the gene matches. The CDR3 runs 16 residues. Per germline, CDR1 MGHRA and CDR2 YSYEKL. CDR3 sequence reads: CASSQTKGQGASAQYF. CDR3 bases: TGCGCCAGCAGCCAAACCAAAGGACAGGGGGCTTCGGCCCAGTACTTC.

The chain has TRBV30 and TRBJ2-3; 13 nucleotides agree with TRBD2. Germline CDR1 and CDR2: GTSNPN and SVGIG (reference sequence). Trimming at V came to 6 bases and at J to 5 bases, leaving 17 bases not matched to a gene. The CDR3 extends over 18 amino acids. CDR3 region: CACQIERGRLAGGDTQYF. In nucleotides, the CDR3 is TGTGCCTGCCAAATAGAACGCGGAAGACTAGCGGGAGGAGATACGCAGTATTTT.

This clone turned up a few times. The J gene is TRBJ2-2, the V gene TRBV6-5, with TRBD1 matching 10 bases. There are 15 residues in the CDR3. Germline loops: CDR1 MNHEY, CDR2 SVGAGI. With V trimmed by 2 bases and J by 4 bases, 1 base remained unmatched. CDR3 nucleotides: TGTGCCAGCAGTTACGGGACAGGGGTCACCGGGGAGCTGTTTTTT. Its translation: CASSYGTGVTGELFF.

A word on this clone: Other DNA sequences in the same sample also yield this CDR3. The gene calls are TRBV19 and TRBJ1-1; D is undetermined. With 3 bases removed from V and 0 bases from J, the gap between germline ends came to 5 bases. The CDR3 runs 13 residues. CDR1 and CDR2 (germline): LNHDA, SQIVND (reference sequence). DNA of the CDR3: TGTGCCAGTAGTATTTACCTGAACACTGAAGCTTTCTTT. Its translation is CASSIYLNTEAFF. Combining the CDR3 with reference TRBV19 and TRBJ1-1 gives the whole variable domain DGGITQSPKYLFRKEGQNVTLSCEQNLNHDAMYWYRQDPGQGLRLIYYSQIVNDFQKGDIAEGYSVSREKKESFPLTVTSAQKNPTAFYLCASSIYLNTEAFFGQGTRLTVV.

The rearrangement joins TRBV27 to TRBJ1-2; D may be TRBD1 (6 bases). The germline V gene has CDR1 MNHEY and CDR2 SMNVEV (reference sequence). This CDR3 has 13 amino acids. V was cut by 2 bases and J by 6 bases, with 10 bases left in between. CDR3 loop: CASSLITGNGYTF. CDR3 sequence (DNA): TGTGCCAGCAGTTTAATAACAGGGAATGGCTACACCTTC.

The rearrangement joins TRBV27 to TRBJ2-1; D is possibly TRBD2 (7 bases). V was shortened by 7 bases and J by 3 bases, with 16 bases between the two germline ends. CDR3 length: 15 residues. Germline-derived CDR1 and CDR2 are MNHEY and SMNVEV (reference sequence). The CDR3: CASTWGGGLYNEQFF. DNA for the CDR3: TGTGCCAGCACCTGGGGCGGGGGCCTCTACAATGAGCAGTTCTTC.

The chain is built from TRBV9 and TRBJ2-3, with TRBD1 matching 9 bases. CDR3 size: 15 residues. Germline lookup yields CDR1 SGDLS and CDR2 YYNGEE. Germline trimming cut 0 bases from V and 7 bases from J; bases unmatched to any gene: 6. CDR3 nucleotides: TGTGCCAGCAGCGTAGGAGGGGACAGGGTATATACGCAGTATTTT. This encodes CASSVGGDRVYTQYF.

The rearrangement links TRBV27 to TRBJ1-4, with 9 bases lining up with TRBD1. This CDR3 region has 14 residues. V was pared by 6 bases and J by 8 bases, with 7 bases of the junction left unmatched. The germline V gene encodes CDR1 MNHEY and CDR2 SMNVEV (reference sequence). CDR3 amino acids: CASRVTGGGEKLFF. CDR3 bases: TGTGCCAGCAGGGTGACAGGGGGTGGGGAAAAACTGTTTTTT.

The gene calls are TRBV19 and TRBJ1-1, with unresolved D. The CDR3 spans 16 residues. The germline CDR1 and CDR2 sequences are LNHDA and SQIVND (reference sequence). The V end was cut by 1 base, the J end by 1 base, with 13 bases between. The CDR3 sequence is CASSIVDGAQNTEAFF. CDR3 coding DNA: TGTGCCAGTAGTATAGTTGACGGAGCCCAGAACACTGAAGCTTTCTTT.

The rearrangement uses TRBV4-1 and TRBJ2-2, with 11 bases identical to TRBD2. The CDR3 loop spans 15 amino acids. CDR1 MGHRA and CDR2 YSYEKL come from the germline V gene. With 3 bases clipped from V and 4 bases from J, the junction kept 1 base outside the gene matches. CDR3 residues: CASSQGTSGTGELFF. The CDR3, as DNA: TGCGCCAGCAGCCAGGGGACTAGCGGCACCGGGGAGCTGTTTTTT.